These 16 T cell receptor beta chains were sequenced from one sample in a study of vaccination effects on CD4 cells after COVID-19. These receptors have no known antigen. Method: immunoSEQ multiplex PCR; TCRdb's copy keeps in-frame clones and lacks some. The data show about 35,000 clones, roughly four fifths seen once. ViraFEST assay sequencing came after antigen-specific CD4+ T cells were expanded with viral peptide pools. After more than 8 days in culture, the CD4+ T cells were isolated. Participants were given two doses of BNT162b2 or mRNA-1273 vaccine. The specimen was CD4+ T cells from PBMCs cultured with HCoV-NL63 spike peptides, collected after COVID-19 vaccination. The receptors were gathered from a human donor who received a COVID-19 vaccine. Some clones in this sample may be carry-over from other donors' samples.

Of note for this clone: The junction does not match germline at one end; this may be a read error. The V gene is TRBV5-1, the J gene TRBJ2-1, with D hard to call. Germline CDR1 and CDR2: SGHRS and YFSETQ. CDR3 length equals 12 residues. The CDR3 sequence is CASRLNSGTDIF. The CDR3 DNA sequence: TGCGCCAGCAGGTTAAACAGTGGTACGGATATCTTC.

The chain carries TRBV7-2 and TRBJ2-3, with D maybe TRBD2 (5 bases). V dropped 5 bases and J dropped 5 bases, with 8 bases sitting between them. Germline CDR1 SGHTA, CDR2 FQGNSA. The CDR3 runs 12 residues. CDR3 coding DNA: TGTGCCAGCAGCAGGGCGGGAGATACGCAGTATTTT. Protein: CASSRAGDTQYF.

The gene calls are TRBV24-1 and TRBJ1-5, with D perhaps matching TRBD1 (6 bases). Germline CDR1 reads KGHDR; CDR2 reads SFDVKD. Between the trimmed V and J ends, which lost 4 bases and 4 bases, there was a span of 7 bases. CDR3 length: 13 residues. CDR3 bases: TGTGCCACCAGTGAAACAGGGAATCAGCCCCAGCATTTT. Protein product: CATSETGNQPQHF.

This chain links TRBV10-3 with TRBJ1-4; maybe TRBD1 (6 bases). CDR3 length: 13 residues. Germline V lookup: CDR1 ENHRY, CDR2 SYGVKD. V lost 2 bases to trimming and J lost 7 bases, with 8 bases between them. The CDR3 loop is CAISERGGEKLFF. The CDR3 DNA sequence: TGTGCCATCAGTGAGAGGGGGGGTGAAAAACTGTTTTTT.

The rearrangement joins TRBV28 to TRBJ1-1, with D perhaps matching TRBD1 (5 bases). The germline V and J ends were trimmed by 7 bases and 0 bases, with 9 bases remaining between them. The germline gives CDR1 MDHEN, CDR2 SYDVKM. The CDR3 contains 13 residues. The CDR3 DNA follows: TGTGCCAGCAATCGGGGGTTGAACACTGAAGCTTTCTTT. Its protein is CASNRGLNTEAFF. The complete variable domain, with remaining parts taken from reference TRBV28 and TRBJ1-1, reads DVKVTQSSRYLVKRTGEKVFLECVQDMDHENMFWYRQDPGLGLRLIYFSYDVKMKEKGDIPEGYSVSREKKERFSLILESASTNQTSMYLCASNRGLNTEAFFGQGTRLTVV.

This sequence joins TRBV5-5 and TRBJ1-5; D uncertain. The CDR3 has 14 residues. Germline V gives CDR1 SGHKS, CDR2 YYEKEE (reference sequence). Trimming stripped 2 bases from V and 0 bases from J, with 6 bases between. This CDR3 is CASSFAGSNQPQHF. As DNA, the CDR3 is TGTGCCAGCAGCTTCGCGGGTAGCAATCAGCCCCAGCATTTT.

The rearrangement uses TRBV5-1 and TRBJ2-5; 9 bases are shared with TRBD1. V lost 0 bases, J lost 5 bases, and 8 bases stayed unmatched. The germline V gene encodes CDR1 SGHRS and CDR2 YFSETQ. The CDR3 spans 16 residues. The CDR3 loop is CASSLEPQGASETQYF. CDR3 DNA sequence: TGCGCCAGCAGCTTGGAACCACAGGGGGCCTCGGAGACCCAGTACTTC.

Remarks on this clone: At one boundary the junction diverges from the germline segment, which might be a read error. J is TRBJ2-2 and V is TRBV7-3; D is perhaps TRBD1 (6 bases). The CDR3 spans 17 residues. Germline CDR1 is SGHTA and CDR2 is FQGTGA. Here the CDR3 DNA reads TGTGCCAGCAGCCTAACAGGGATCTCTCAAAACACCGGGGAGCTGTTTTTT. Translation: CASSLTGISQNTGELFF.

The chain uses TRBV18 and TRBJ1-4, with D tentatively TRBD1 (5 bases). Germline-derived CDR1 and CDR2 are KGHSH and LQKENI. The CDR3 sequence is 15 residues long. Trimming took off 0 bases at V and 5 bases at J, with 10 bases between the two ends. The CDR3 reads CASSPPGTQNEKLFF. The CDR3 bases are TGTGCCAGCTCACCACCAGGGACGCAAAATGAAAAACTGTTTTTT. Based on the CDR3 plus reference TRBV18 and TRBJ1-4, the full variable domain is NAGVMQNPRHLVRRRGQEARLRCSPMKGHSHVYWYRQLPEEGLKFMVYLQKENIIDESGMPKERFSAEFPKEGPSILRIQQVVRGDSAAYFCASSPPGTQNEKLFFGSGTQLSVL.

CDR3 in amino acids: CASSLWQGFLAGGLNEQFF. CDR3 coding DNA: TGTGCCAGCAGCTTGTGGCAGGGGTTTTTAGCGGGGGGTCTCAATGAGCAGTTCTTC. V usage is TRBV5-6 and J usage is TRBJ2-1; 10 nucleotides match TRBD2. With V trimmed by 1 base and J by 6 bases, 16 bases remained unmatched. Germline V gene sequence: CDR1 SGHDT, CDR2 YYEEEE. This CDR3 comprises 19 residues. Supplemented by reference TRBV5-6 and TRBJ2-1, the full variable domain reads DAGVTQSPTHLIKTRGQQVTLRCSPKSGHDTVSWYQQALGQGPQFIFQYYEEEERQRGNFPDRFSGHQFPNYSSELNVNALLLGDSALYLCASSLWQGFLAGGLNEQFFGPGTRLTVL.

The V call is TRBV25-1, the J call TRBJ1-4; D gene ambiguous. This CDR3 region has 15 residues. Germline V lookup: CDR1 MGHDK, CDR2 SYGVNS. Trimming removed 1 base at V and 7 bases at J, with 13 bases between. CDR3 sequence (DNA): TGTGCCAGCAGTGAATTCCGGGGAGGAGGTGAAAAACTGTTTTTT. Translation: CASSEFRGGGEKLFF. Full variable domain (remainder filled in from reference TRBV25-1 and TRBJ1-4): EADIYQTPRYLVIGTGKKITLECSQTMGHDKMYWYQQDPGMELHLIHYSYGVNSTEKGDLSSESTVSRIRTEHFPLTLESARPSHTSQYLCASSEFRGGGEKLFFGSGTQLSVL.

The chain has TRBV6-5 and TRBJ2-1; 15 nucleotides line up with TRBD2. Germline V gives CDR1 MNHEY, CDR2 SVGAGI. The V segment lost 4 bases and the J segment 6 bases; nucleotides outside the gene matches: 4. The CDR3 has 16 residues. CDR3 bases: TGTGCCAGCAGTTCACCGGGACTAGCGGGGGGCAATGAGCAGTTCTTC. Translation: CASSSPGLAGGNEQFF.

The chain couples TRBV2 to TRBJ1-2, with D hard to call. The CDR3 runs 12 residues. The germline V gene has CDR1 SNHLY and CDR2 FYNNEI. Trimming stripped 4 bases from V and 8 bases from J, with 11 bases between. As DNA, the CDR3 is TGTGCCAGCAGTGGGGGAGTTTACGGCTACACCTTC. This codes for CASSGGVYGYTF.

The chain links TRBV5-1 to TRBJ2-2; TRBD2 agrees at 9 bases. Trimming cost V 3 bases and J 3 bases; bases outside gene matches: 15. CDR3 length: 19 residues. The V gene's germline CDR1 is SGHRS and CDR2 YFSETQ. The CDR3 DNA reads TGCGCCAGCAGCTCCGCGTTTGCGGGGACTAGCTTTTACACCGGGGAGCTGTTTTTT. As protein: CASSSAFAGTSFYTGELFF.

This chain joins TRBV5-4 and TRBJ2-7; TRBD1 agrees at 10 bases. Germline CDR1 is SGHNT and CDR2 is YYREEE (reference sequence). The CDR3 is made up of 16 amino acids. V trimming: 4 bases; J trimming: 0 bases; junction bases outside the gene matches: 7. The CDR3 nucleotides are TGTGCCAGCAGCGCTACGGGACAGGGGAGCTCCTACGAGCAGTACGTC. This gives the protein CASSATGQGSSYEQYV.

V and J are TRBV5-1 and TRBJ2-3, with 10 positions matching TRBD2. Germline-derived CDR1 and CDR2 are SGHRS and YFSETQ. The CDR3 totals 16 residues. J lost 6 bases, V lost 4 bases, and 11 bases had no gene match. CDR3 sequence reads: CASSHSGTSVVDTQYF. CDR3 DNA sequence: TGCGCCAGCAGCCACTCTGGGACTAGCGTGGTTGATACGCAGTATTTT.